What follows is one TCR beta chain and its context. TCRdb keeps only in-frame clones here, not all; method: immunoSEQ multiplex PCR. The data show over 90,000 clones, approximately 90% seen once. The data originate from a study of T cell changes during pregnancy in multiple sclerosis. The CDR3 has 15 amino acids. V lost 4 bases and J 5 bases, leaving 17 bases between the germline ends. Here the sequenced sample was peripheral blood, taken in the second trimester of pregnancy. The V gene is TRBV23-1, the J gene TRBJ1-1, with unresolved D. TRBV23-1 is an ORF for which the function is uncertain. The sequence was collected from a female donor in good health, enrolled as a control in a pregnancy study. CDR3 region: CASSPVRATGTEAFF. In nucleotides, the CDR3 is TGCGCCAGCAGTCCAGTTAGGGCCACGGGGACTGAAGCTTTCTTT.